These 15 T cell receptor beta chains were all obtained from the same sample, sequenced in a study of T cells in Graves' hyperthyroidism and ophthalmopathy (dated by TCRdb to about 2019). To prepare the library, multiplex PCR was applied. Sequenced on an Illumina HiSeq 2000. Amplification of TCR beta CDR3 regions was carried out from RNA transcripts. A first-round RT-PCR of the TCR CDR3 used the HTBI primer set with the Qiagen OneStep RT-PCR kit. The public reads were quality trimmed at Q25 with fastp and then assembled into clones with MiXCR by TCRdb, keeping productive beta chains. All rows with the same CDR3 protein become a single entry with the most common DNA and genes. The sample data list 300,000 or so distinct CDR3 sequences, and approximately 18% of these were observed just once. The ten largest clonotypes hold under 55% of the sample. Sequenced sample: blood. Every receptor here comes from a woman aged 45-60 years with Graves' hyperthyroidism.

The CDR3 nucleotides are TGTGCCAGCAGTGAAGCGGGAGGGGACGGTCAGCCCCAGCATTTT. It is translated as CASSEAGGDGQPQHF. The chain is built from TRBV6-1 and TRBJ1-5, with D perhaps matching TRBD1 (5 bases). Germline V CDR1 and CDR2: MNHNS, SASEGT. This CDR3 comprises 15 residues. Between the trimmed V and J ends, which lost 0 bases and 6 bases, there was a span of 12 bases.

The V gene is TRBV2, the J gene TRBJ2-3, with 13 bases that match TRBD2. V dropped 6 bases and J dropped 5; count of bases not matched to a gene: 5. The CDR3 spans 15 residues. CDR1 is SNHLY, CDR2 FYNNEI, per germline. CDR3 protein: CASRPGLAGIDTQYF. CDR3 nucleotides: TGTGCCAGCAGACCGGGACTAGCGGGGATAGATACGCAGTATTTT. Filled out from reference TRBV2 and TRBJ2-3, the complete variable domain reads EPEVTQTPSHQVTQMGQEVILRCVPISNHLYFYWYRQILGQKVEFLVSFYNNEISEKSEIFDDQFSVERPDGSNFTLKIRSTKLEDSAMYFCASRPGLAGIDTQYFGPGTRLTVL.

There are a few counts of this clonotype. The chain joins TRBV4-1 to TRBJ2-2; 9 bases are a match to TRBD1. After removal of 0 bases from V and 3 bases from J, the junction contained 5 bases not matched to a gene. The germline CDR1 and CDR2 sequences are MGHRA and YSYEKL. This CDR3 has 17 amino acids. The CDR3 coding sequence is TGCGCCAGCAGCCAAGACCCAGGACAGGGGCACACCGGGGAGCTGTTTTTT. It encodes CASSQDPGQGHTGELFF.

This clonotype was detected a few times. J is TRBJ1-4 and V is TRBV2; 7 nucleotides align to TRBD1. Losses at the gene ends were 7 bases for V and 4 bases for J; bases not matched to a gene: 6. CDR3 size: 14 residues. Germline lookup yields CDR1 SNHLY and CDR2 FYNNEI. CDR3 sequence reads: CASTPRQGNEKLFF. CDR3 nucleotides: TGTGCCAGCACCCCTAGACAGGGTAATGAAAAACTGTTTTTT.

In its sample, this clonotype was seen a few times. The V call is TRBV7-8, the J call TRBJ1-1; D ambiguous. With 2 bases removed from V and 3 bases from J, the gap between germline ends came to 10 bases. The CDR3 contains 14 residues. Germline V lookup: CDR1 SGHVS, CDR2 FQNEAQ. The CDR3 sequence: CASSLLGIYTEAFF. DNA of the CDR3: TGTGCCAGCAGCTTACTCGGCATATACACTGAAGCTTTCTTT.

This clonotype was seen repeatedly, ten times or more. The V and J genes are TRBV2 and TRBJ1-3; D might be TRBD1 (5 bases). The CDR3 contains 15 residues. Germline-derived CDR1 and CDR2 are SNHLY and FYNNEI. The V end lost 1 base, the J end lost 2 bases, and 9 bases lay between the germline ends. The CDR3 DNA is TGTGCCAGCAGTGAAGATATAGGGGCTGGAAACACCATATATTTT. Translated, it gives CASSEDIGAGNTIYF. The full variable domain, rest sourced from reference TRBV2 and TRBJ1-3, is EPEVTQTPSHQVTQMGQEVILRCVPISNHLYFYWYRQILGQKVEFLVSFYNNEISEKSEIFDDQFSVERPDGSNFTLKIRSTKLEDSAMYFCASSEDIGAGNTIYFGEGSWLTVV.

This clonotype was picked up a small number of times. The chain couples TRBV5-5 to TRBJ1-2; no reliable D call. Germline V gene data show CDR1 as SGHKS and CDR2 as YYEKEE (reference sequence). The CDR3 loop spans 16 amino acids. Deletions cut 0 bases from V and 4 bases from J, with 16 bases between. As DNA, the CDR3 is TGTGCCAGCAGCTTGGCGTTGTTTATCTCGAGCTATGGCTACACCTTC. Translation gives CASSLALFISSYGYTF.

The chain combines TRBV11-2 with TRBJ1-4; D is unresolved. Deletions cut 5 bases from V and 3 bases from J, with 10 bases between. The V gene's germline CDR1 is SGHAT and CDR2 FQNNGV. CDR3 length equals 14 residues. Here the CDR3 reads CASSPGRANEKLFF. The CDR3, as DNA: TGTGCCAGCAGCCCGGGCCGGGCTAATGAAAAACTGTTTTTT.

CDR3 DNA: TGTGCCAGCATAGCAGGCGCCGGGGAGCTGTTTTTT. Its protein product is CASIAGAGELFF. The chain uses TRBV6-1 and TRBJ2-2; the D is unclear. The CDR3 is 12 residues long. Germline values: CDR1 MNHNS, CDR2 SASEGT. V was shortened by 7 bases and J by 6 bases, with 9 bases between the two germline ends.

This clonotype has a handful of counts. This chain connects TRBV9 to TRBJ2-5; D perhaps matches TRBD2 (6 bases). Germline values: CDR1 SGDLS, CDR2 YYNGEE. The CDR3 is 16 amino acids. The V gene lost 0 bases and the J gene lost 4 bases, with 16 bases spanning the gap. The CDR3 here is CASSVGAGPRLETQYF. The CDR3 bases are TGTGCCAGCAGCGTAGGCGCGGGACCGAGGCTAGAGACCCAGTACTTC.

The table lists this clonotype with a few counts. The gene calls are TRBV6-1 and TRBJ1-4; 9 nucleotides align to TRBD1. Germline CDR1 and CDR2: MNHNS and SASEGT. The length of the CDR3 is 14 residues. Trimming cost V 4 bases and J 8 bases; bases outside gene matches: 5. CDR3 sequence: CASSGRQGGEKLFF. The CDR3 DNA sequence: TGTGCCAGCAGTGGCCGACAGGGGGGCGAAAAACTGTTTTTT.

This clonotype was counted many times. CDR3 residues: CASSGGAPNYGYTF. DNA for the CDR3: TGCGCCAGCAGTGGAGGGGCACCTAACTATGGCTACACCTTC. V and J are TRBV5-1 and TRBJ1-2; the D gene is possibly TRBD1 (5 bases). Trimming removed 5 bases from V and 0 bases from J, with 11 bases in between. CDR3 size: 14 residues. Germline loops: CDR1 SGHRS, CDR2 YFSETQ.

The chain carries TRBV4-2 and TRBJ2-3, with 11 bases that match TRBD2. The V segment lost 0 bases and the J segment 0 bases; nucleotides outside the gene matches: 5. The CDR3 length is 18 residues. From germline, CDR1 is LGHNA and CDR2 YNFKEQ. CDR3 bases: TGTGCCAGCAGCCAAGATCTAATAGCGGGGGGGAGCACAGATACGCAGTATTTT. Residues: CASSQDLIAGGSTDTQYF.

This clonotype was found many times. The chain has TRBV29-1 and TRBJ2-3, with 11 bases lining up with TRBD2. This CDR3 has 16 residues. The germline V gene has CDR1 SQVTM and CDR2 ANQGSEA. V lost 8 bases and J lost 1; bases outside the gene matches: 11. CDR3 in DNA: TGCAGCATCCCCCGGGGACTAGCGGATGGCACAGATACGCAGTATTTT. As protein: CSIPRGLADGTDTQYF.

The chain carries TRBV6-1 and TRBJ1-5; D not resolved. Per the germline V gene, CDR1 is MNHNS and CDR2 is SASEGT. CDR3 length: 13 amino acids. V lost 4 bases and J 4 bases, leaving 8 bases between the germline ends. The CDR3 spells CASSAYRNQPQHF. CDR3 nucleotides: TGTGCCAGCAGTGCTTACCGGAATCAGCCCCAGCATTTT.